This entry lists 9 T cell receptor beta chains sequenced from one sample in a study of cytomegalovirus exposure and HLA in healthy donors. In the PCR, 60 Vbeta and 13 Jbeta primers were used. This table comes from immunoSEQ multiplex PCR, and its TCRdb copy is limited to in-frame clones, with some not included. Its table records under 150,000 clones. What was sequenced was PBMCs. Receptors originate from a woman aged 40 to 55 in good health and CMV-seronegative.

This chain uses TRBV9 with TRBJ1-4; 9 bases are a match to TRBD1. The junction had 5 bases not matched to a gene; V was cut back by 3 bases and J by 5 bases. Germline CDR1 and CDR2: SGDLS and YYNGEE. CDR3 length: 15 residues. The CDR3 DNA sequence: TGTGCCAGCAGCGCTTTCGGGACAGGGAATGAAAAACTGTTTTTT. Translating it yields CASSAFGTGNEKLFF.

The chain links TRBV9 to TRBJ1-6, with a weak D call TRBD1 (5 bases). This CDR3 has 16 amino acids. With 2 bases removed from V and 6 bases from J, the gap between germline ends came to 15 bases. Germline V CDR1 and CDR2: SGDLS, YYNGEE. The CDR3 bases are TGTGCCAGCAGCGTCCGCCCGGGGGTTGGTAATTCACCCCTCCACTTT. Amino acid sequence: CASSVRPGVGNSPLHF. Complete variable domain (other parts from reference TRBV9 and TRBJ1-6): DSGVTQTPKHLITATGQRVTLRCSPRSGDLSVYWYQQSLDQGLQFLIQYYNGEERAKGNILERFSAQQFPDLHSELNLSSLELGDSALYFCASSVRPGVGNSPLHFGNGTRLTVT.

The V gene is TRBV4-3, the J gene TRBJ2-2, with a tentative D call TRBD1 (6 bases). Trimming stripped 2 bases from V and 6 bases from J, with 10 bases between. The CDR3 is 14 residues long. Germline V gives CDR1 LGHNA, CDR2 YSLEER. In nucleotides, the CDR3 is TGCGCCAGCAGCCAACTCCAGGGGTCCGGGGAGCTGTTTTTT. This codes for CASSQLQGSGELFF.

The chain joins TRBV20-1 to TRBJ2-5; D is unclear. V lost 3 bases to trimming and J lost 7 bases, with 9 bases between them. CDR3 length equals 11 residues. Per germline, CDR1 DFQATT and CDR2 SNEGSKA (reference sequence). The chain's CDR3 is CSARGPGTQYF. CDR3 DNA sequence: TGCAGTGCTAGGGGCCCTGGGACCCAGTACTTC.

This sequence joins TRBV11-2 and TRBJ2-5, with D perhaps TRBD2 (6 bases). In germline, CDR1 is SGHAT, CDR2 FQNNGV. The CDR3 sequence is 16 residues long. The V end was cut by 4 bases, the J end by 2 bases, with 17 bases between. The CDR3 bases are TGTGCCAGCAGCTCGACCGGGGGAAAGGGGCAAGAGACCCAGTACTTC. Its protein is CASSSTGGKGQETQYF.

The CDR3 loop reads CASSSLGGQETQYF. Written as DNA, the CDR3 is TGTGCCAGCAGCTCCTTGGGAGGGCAAGAGACCCAGTACTTC. This chain links TRBV7-3 with TRBJ2-5; TRBD2 matches at 7 bases. The trim removed 4 bases at V and 2 bases at J, leaving 4 bases unmatched. CDR3 length: 14 amino acids. The germline CDR1 and CDR2 sequences are SGHTA and FQGTGA.

The V and J genes are TRBV4-3 and TRBJ2-1; D perhaps matches TRBD2 (5 bases). Per germline, CDR1 LGHNA and CDR2 YSLEER. The CDR3 is made up of 11 amino acids. Deletions cut 5 bases from V and 10 bases from J, with 9 bases between. The CDR3 loop reads CASSGRGEQFF. Written as DNA, the CDR3 is TGCGCCAGCAGCGGTAGAGGGGAGCAGTTCTTC.

The rearrangement uses TRBV7-9 and TRBJ2-3, with 9 bases lining up with TRBD2. CDR1 and CDR2 from the germline V gene are SEHNR and FQNEAQ (reference sequence). V shed 1 base and J 10 bases; nucleotides not matched to a gene: 9. This CDR3 region has 15 residues. The CDR3 DNA reads as TGTGCCAGCAGCTTAGGTGGCGGGGGGGCTCAGGCGCAGTATTTT. Protein: CASSLGGGGAQAQYF.

The chain links TRBV10-2 to TRBJ2-4, with 12 bases fitting TRBD2. With V trimmed by 3 bases and J by 2 bases, 11 bases remained unmatched. The CDR3 runs to 19 residues. Germline CDR1 WSHSY, CDR2 SAAADI. CDR3 protein: CASSDGLAGPAGTKNIQYF. CDR3 in DNA: TGCGCCAGCAGTGATGGACTAGCGGGACCGGCGGGGACCAAAAACATTCAGTACTTC.